This T cell receptor (beta chain) derives from a study of T-cell reconstitution after alpha-beta-depleted transplantation in children. As it was prepared, the TCRbeta library received unique molecular identifiers. TCRdb analysed the PCR reads with MiXCR anew, one entry per CDR3 protein. The profile shows 55,000 to 90,000 distinct CDR3 sequences, roughly 4.9% of them singletons. V was pared by 4 bases and J by 2 bases, with 5 bases between. There are 11 residues in the CDR3. Germline V lookup: CDR1 SQVTM, CDR2 ANQGSEA. The sample holds many counts of this clonotype. The chain combines TRBV29-1 with TRBJ1-2; D uncertain. The TCR sequence derives from a boy under two years old who had a stem cell transplant for acute myeloid leukemia, so the T cells may come from the graft donor. Sample: PBMCs, mostly from graft donor cells, taken 180 days after TCRalphabeta/CD19-depleted stem cell transplant. The DNA of the CDR3 is TGCAGCGTTGGCAAGAACTATGGCTACACCTTC. Translation gives CSVGKNYGYTF.